The 2 T cell receptor beta chains below come from one sample, sequenced in a study of PD-1 blockade in classical Hodgkin lymphoma. Repertoires were generated with immunoSEQ multiplex PCR, while TCRdb's copy carries only in-frame clones and drops some. Of over 15,000 clones listed, over 60% are singletons. All patients experienced relapse after autologous stem cell transplantation, and brentuximab vedotin exposure was variable. Source: peripheral blood mononuclear cells (PBMCs), taken before the second cycle of nivolumab. All receptors derive from a human donor with classical Hodgkin lymphoma.

This chain links TRBV4-3 with TRBJ1-1; D is unresolved. This CDR3 is built from 14 residues. Germline V CDR1 and CDR2: LGHNA, YSLEER. V lost 2 bases, J lost 0 bases, and 7 bases lay in between. This CDR3 is CASSQTGVNTEAFF. The CDR3 bases are TGCGCCAGCAGCCAAACGGGAGTGAACACTGAAGCTTTCTTT.

About this clone itself: Other DNA sequences in this sample translate to the same CDR3. J is TRBJ2-3 and V is TRBV5-1; D unclear. V lost 2 bases and J lost 3, with 4 bases in between. This CDR3 has 12 amino acids. Germline V gene data show CDR1 as SGHRS and CDR2 as YFSETQ. Here the CDR3 reads CASSFLTDTQYF. CDR3 in DNA: TGCGCCAGCAGCTTCCTGACAGATACGCAGTATTTT.